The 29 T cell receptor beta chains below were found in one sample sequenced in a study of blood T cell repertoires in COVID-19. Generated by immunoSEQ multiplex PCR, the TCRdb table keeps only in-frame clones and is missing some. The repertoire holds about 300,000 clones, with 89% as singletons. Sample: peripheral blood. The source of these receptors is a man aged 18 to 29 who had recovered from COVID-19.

This CDR3 reads CASTQDRAGNTIYF. In DNA form, the CDR3 reads TGTGCCAGTACACAGGACAGGGCTGGAAACACCATATATTTT. The V gene is TRBV5-6, the J gene TRBJ1-3; 8 nucleotides line up with TRBD1. Germline CDR1 and CDR2: SGHDT and YYEEEE. The CDR3 spans 14 residues. The junction had 6 bases not matched to a gene; V was cut back by 8 bases and J by 2 bases.

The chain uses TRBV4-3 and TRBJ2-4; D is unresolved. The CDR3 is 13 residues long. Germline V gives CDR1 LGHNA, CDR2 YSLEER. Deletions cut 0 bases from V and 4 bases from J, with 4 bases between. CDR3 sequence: CASSQEQKNIQYF. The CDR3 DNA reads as TGCGCCAGCAGCCAAGAACAGAAAAACATTCAGTACTTC.

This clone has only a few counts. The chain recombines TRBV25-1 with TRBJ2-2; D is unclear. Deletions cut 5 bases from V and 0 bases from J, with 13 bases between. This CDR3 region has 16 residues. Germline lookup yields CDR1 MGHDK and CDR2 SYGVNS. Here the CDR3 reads CASSPNTGSNTGELFF. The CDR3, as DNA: TGTGCCAGCAGTCCTAATACGGGTTCGAACACCGGGGAGCTGTTTTTT.

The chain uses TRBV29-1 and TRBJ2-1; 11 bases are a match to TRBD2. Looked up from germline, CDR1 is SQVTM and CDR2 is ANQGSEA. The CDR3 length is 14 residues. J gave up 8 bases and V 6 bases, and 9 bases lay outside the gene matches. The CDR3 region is CSVHTSGSLYEQFF. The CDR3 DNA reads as TGCAGCGTCCATACTAGCGGGAGTCTCTATGAGCAGTTCTTC.

The CDR3 loop reads CASSHRGGPDNEQFF. The CDR3, as DNA: TGTGCCAGCAGTCACAGGGGGGGGCCGGACAATGAGCAGTTCTTC. The V call is TRBV6-2 or TRBV6-3, the J call TRBJ2-1; D possibly corresponds to TRBD1 (8 bases). The CDR3 contains 15 residues. The germline gives CDR1 MNHEY, CDR2 SVGEGT. The V gene lost 5 bases and the J gene lost 5 bases, with 16 bases spanning the gap.

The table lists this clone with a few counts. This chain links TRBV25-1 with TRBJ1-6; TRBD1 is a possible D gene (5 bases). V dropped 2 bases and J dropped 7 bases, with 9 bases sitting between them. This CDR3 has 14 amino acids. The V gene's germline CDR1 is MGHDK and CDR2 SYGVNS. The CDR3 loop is CASSEQGGNSPLHF. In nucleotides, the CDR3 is TGTGCCAGCAGTGAACAGGGTGGGAATTCACCCCTCCACTTT.

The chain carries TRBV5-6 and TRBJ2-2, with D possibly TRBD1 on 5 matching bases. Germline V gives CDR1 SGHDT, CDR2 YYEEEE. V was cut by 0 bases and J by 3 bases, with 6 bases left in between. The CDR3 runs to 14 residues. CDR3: CASSLGRDTGELFF. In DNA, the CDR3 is TGTGCCAGCAGCTTGGGCAGGGACACCGGGGAGCTGTTTTTT. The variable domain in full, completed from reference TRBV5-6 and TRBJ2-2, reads DAGVTQSPTHLIKTRGQQVTLRCSPKSGHDTVSWYQQALGQGPQFIFQYYEEEERQRGNFPDRFSGHQFPNYSSELNVNALLLGDSALYLCASSLGRDTGELFFGEGSRLTVL.

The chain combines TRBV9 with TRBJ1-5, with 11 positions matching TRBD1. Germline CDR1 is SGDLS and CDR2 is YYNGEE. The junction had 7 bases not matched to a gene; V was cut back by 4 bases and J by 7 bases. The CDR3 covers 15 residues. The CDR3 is CASSYGQGADQPQHF. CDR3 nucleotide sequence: TGTGCCAGCAGCTACGGACAGGGGGCCGACCAGCCCCAGCATTTT.

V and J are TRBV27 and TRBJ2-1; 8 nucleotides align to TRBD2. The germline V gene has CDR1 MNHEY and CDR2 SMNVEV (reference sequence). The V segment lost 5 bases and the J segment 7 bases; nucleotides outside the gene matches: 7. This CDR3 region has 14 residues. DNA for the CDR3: TGTGCCAGCAGTCCTCAGCGGGAGAGGAATGAGCAGTTCTTC. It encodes CASSPQRERNEQFF.

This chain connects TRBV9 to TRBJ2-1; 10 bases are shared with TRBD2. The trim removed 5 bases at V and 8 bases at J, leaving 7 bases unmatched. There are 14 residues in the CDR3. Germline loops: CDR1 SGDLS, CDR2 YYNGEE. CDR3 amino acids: CASSLAGGADEQFF. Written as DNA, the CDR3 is TGTGCCAGCAGTTTAGCGGGAGGAGCGGATGAGCAGTTCTTC. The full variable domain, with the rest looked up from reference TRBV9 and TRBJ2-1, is DSGVTQTPKHLITATGQRVTLRCSPRSGDLSVYWYQQSLDQGLQFLIQYYNGEERAKGNILERFSAQQFPDLHSELNLSSLELGDSALYFCASSLAGGADEQFFGPGTRLTVL.

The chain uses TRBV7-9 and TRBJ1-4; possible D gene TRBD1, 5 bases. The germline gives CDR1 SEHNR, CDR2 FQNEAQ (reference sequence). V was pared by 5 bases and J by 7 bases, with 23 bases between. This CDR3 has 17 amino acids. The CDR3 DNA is TGTGCCAGCAGCCCCACTTTGTGGCAGGGTTTGGGTGAAAAACTGTTTTTT. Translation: CASSPTLWQGLGEKLFF.

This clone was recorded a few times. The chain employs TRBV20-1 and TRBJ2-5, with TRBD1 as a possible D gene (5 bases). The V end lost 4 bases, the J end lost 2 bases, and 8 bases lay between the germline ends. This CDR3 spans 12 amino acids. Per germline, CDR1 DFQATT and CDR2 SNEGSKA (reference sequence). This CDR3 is CSAIDRQETQYF. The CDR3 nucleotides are TGCAGTGCTATTGACAGACAAGAGACCCAGTACTTC.

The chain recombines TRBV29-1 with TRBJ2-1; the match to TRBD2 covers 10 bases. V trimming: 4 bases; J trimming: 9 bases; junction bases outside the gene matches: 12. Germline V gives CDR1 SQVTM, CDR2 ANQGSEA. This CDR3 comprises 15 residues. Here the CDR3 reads CSVGVGLAVGTEQFF. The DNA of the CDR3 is TGCAGCGTTGGAGTCGGACTAGCGGTCGGGACTGAGCAGTTCTTC.

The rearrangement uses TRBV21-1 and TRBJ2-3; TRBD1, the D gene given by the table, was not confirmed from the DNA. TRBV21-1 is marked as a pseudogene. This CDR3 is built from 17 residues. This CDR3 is CASSFRTDPSSTDTQYF. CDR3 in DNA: TGTGCCAGCAGCTTCCGGACAGACCCTTCTAGCACAGATACGCAGTATTTT.

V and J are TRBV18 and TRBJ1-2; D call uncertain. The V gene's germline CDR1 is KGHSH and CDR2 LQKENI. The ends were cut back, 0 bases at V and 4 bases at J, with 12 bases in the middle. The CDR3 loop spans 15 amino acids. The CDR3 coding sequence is TGTGCCAGCTCACCACCGAGGCCAGAAGGCTATGGCTACACCTTC. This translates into CASSPPRPEGYGYTF.

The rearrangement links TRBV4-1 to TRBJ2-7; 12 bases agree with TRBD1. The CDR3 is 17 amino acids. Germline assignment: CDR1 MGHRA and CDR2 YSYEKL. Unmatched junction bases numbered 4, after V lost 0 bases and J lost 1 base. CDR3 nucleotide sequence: TGCGCCAGCAGCCAAGAAAGGGGACAGGGGGCTTCCTACGAGCAGTACTTC. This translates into CASSQERGQGASYEQYF.

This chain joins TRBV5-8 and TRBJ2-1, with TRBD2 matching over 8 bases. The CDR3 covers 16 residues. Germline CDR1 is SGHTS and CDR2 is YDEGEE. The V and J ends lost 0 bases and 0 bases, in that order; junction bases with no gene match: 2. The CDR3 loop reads CASSLGLAISYNEQFF. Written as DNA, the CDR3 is TGTGCCAGCAGCTTGGGACTAGCGATCTCCTACAATGAGCAGTTCTTC.

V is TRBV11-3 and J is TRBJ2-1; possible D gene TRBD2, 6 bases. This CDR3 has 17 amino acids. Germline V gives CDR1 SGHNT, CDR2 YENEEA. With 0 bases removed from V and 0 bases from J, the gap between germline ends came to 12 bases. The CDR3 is CASSLDRGGNSYNEQFF. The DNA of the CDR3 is TGTGCCAGCAGCTTAGATCGGGGCGGGAACTCCTACAATGAGCAGTTCTTC.

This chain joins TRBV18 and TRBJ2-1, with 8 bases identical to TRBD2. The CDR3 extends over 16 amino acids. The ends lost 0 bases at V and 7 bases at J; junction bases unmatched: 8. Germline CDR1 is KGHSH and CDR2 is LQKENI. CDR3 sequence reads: CASSPPWASGFNEQFF. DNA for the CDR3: TGTGCCAGCTCACCACCGTGGGCTAGCGGGTTTAATGAGCAGTTCTTC.

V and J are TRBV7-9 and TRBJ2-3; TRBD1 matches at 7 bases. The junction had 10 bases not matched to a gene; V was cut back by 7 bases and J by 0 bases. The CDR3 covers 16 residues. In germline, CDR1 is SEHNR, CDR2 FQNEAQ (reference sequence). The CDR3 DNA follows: TGTGCCAGCACCAAGGGGGCAAGTCCAAGCACAGATACGCAGTATTTT. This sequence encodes CASTKGASPSTDTQYF.

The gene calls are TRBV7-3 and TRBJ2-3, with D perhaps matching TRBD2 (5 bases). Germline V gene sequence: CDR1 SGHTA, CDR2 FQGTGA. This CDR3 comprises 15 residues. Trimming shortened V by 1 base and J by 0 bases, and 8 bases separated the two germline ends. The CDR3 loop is CASSLNGLSTDTQYF. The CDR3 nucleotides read TGTGCCAGCAGCTTAAATGGACTTAGCACAGATACGCAGTATTTT.

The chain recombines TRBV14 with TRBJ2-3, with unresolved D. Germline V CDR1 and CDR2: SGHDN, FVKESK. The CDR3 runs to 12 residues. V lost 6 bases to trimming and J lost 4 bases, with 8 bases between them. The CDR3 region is CASSRVPDTQYF. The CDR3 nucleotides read TGTGCCAGCAGTCGAGTACCAGATACGCAGTATTTT.

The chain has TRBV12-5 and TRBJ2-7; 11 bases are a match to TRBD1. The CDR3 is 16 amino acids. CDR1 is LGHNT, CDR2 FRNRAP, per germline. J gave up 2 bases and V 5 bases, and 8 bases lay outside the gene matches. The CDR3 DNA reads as TGTGCTAGTGGTAAACCGGGACAGGGGGTCGCCTACGAGCAGTACTTC. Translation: CASGKPGQGVAYEQYF.

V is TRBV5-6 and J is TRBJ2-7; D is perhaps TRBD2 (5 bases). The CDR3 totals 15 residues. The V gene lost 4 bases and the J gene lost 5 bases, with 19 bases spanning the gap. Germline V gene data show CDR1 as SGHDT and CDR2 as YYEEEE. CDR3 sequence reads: CASSAVTSSGDEQYF. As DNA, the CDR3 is TGTGCCAGCAGCGCGGTCACTAGTTCTGGCGACGAGCAGTACTTC.

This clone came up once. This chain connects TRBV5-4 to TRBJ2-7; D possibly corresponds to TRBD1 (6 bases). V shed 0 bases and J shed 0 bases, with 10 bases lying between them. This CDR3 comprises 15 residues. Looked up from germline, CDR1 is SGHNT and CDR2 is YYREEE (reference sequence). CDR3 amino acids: CASSLGQASSYEQYF. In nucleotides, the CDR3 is TGTGCCAGCAGCTTGGGACAGGCGAGCTCCTACGAGCAGTACTTC.

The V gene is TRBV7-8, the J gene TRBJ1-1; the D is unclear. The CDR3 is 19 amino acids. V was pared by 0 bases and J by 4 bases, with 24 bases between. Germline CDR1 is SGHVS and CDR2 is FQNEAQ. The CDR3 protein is CASSLAAISLPGRGTEAFF. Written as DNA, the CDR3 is TGTGCCAGCAGCTTAGCGGCAATTTCCCTCCCTGGACGGGGCACTGAAGCTTTCTTT.

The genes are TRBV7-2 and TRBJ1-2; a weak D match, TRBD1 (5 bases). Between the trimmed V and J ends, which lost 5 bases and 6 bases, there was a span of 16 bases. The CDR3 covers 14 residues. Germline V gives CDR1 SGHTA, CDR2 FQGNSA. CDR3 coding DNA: TGTGCCAGCAGCCCGGGCGGGGCAGGGAATGGCTACACCTTC. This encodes CASSPGGAGNGYTF.

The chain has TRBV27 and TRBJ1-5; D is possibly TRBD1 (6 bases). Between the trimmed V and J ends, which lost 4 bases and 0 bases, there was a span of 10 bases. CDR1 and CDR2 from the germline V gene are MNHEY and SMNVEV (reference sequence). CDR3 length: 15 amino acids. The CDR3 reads CASSYSRGSNQPQHF. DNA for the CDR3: TGTGCCAGCAGTTACAGCAGGGGTAGCAATCAGCCCCAGCATTTT.

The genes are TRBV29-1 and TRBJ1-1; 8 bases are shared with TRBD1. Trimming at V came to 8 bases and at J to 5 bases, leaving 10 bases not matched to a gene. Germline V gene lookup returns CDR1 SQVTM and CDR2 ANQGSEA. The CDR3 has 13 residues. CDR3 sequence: CSTAGGARTEAFF. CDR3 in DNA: TGCAGCACCGCAGGGGGCGCTAGGACTGAAGCTTTCTTT.